What follows are 4 T cell receptor beta chains derived from one specimen sequenced in a study of T cell repertoires in cytomegalovirus infection (dated 2019 in TCRdb). The instrument given in TCRdb is Illumina HiSeq 1500. Clones were called with MiXCR by TCRdb after fastp trimmed the public reads at Q25, and only in-frame beta chains were retained. For every CDR3 protein sequence, its rows merge into one entry that carries the most common genes and DNA. Recorded for this sample are some 180,000 distinct CDR3 sequences; approximately 17% of them occurred a single time. About 25% of the sample rests with the top ten. Sequenced input: CD8+ T cells from PBMCs. The receptors were gathered from a human donor in good health (CMV status not recorded). Some clones in this sample may be carry-over from other donors' samples.

This clonotype has only a few counts. V usage is TRBV7-6 and J usage is TRBJ2-2; D may be TRBD2 (6 bases). V lost 3 bases to trimming and J lost 0 bases, with 14 bases between them. This CDR3 contains 17 residues. Germline CDR1 and CDR2: SGHVS and FNYEAQ. This CDR3 reads CASSFRRGGTNTGELFF. CDR3 coding DNA: TGTGCCAGCAGCTTCCGTAGGGGCGGGACGAACACCGGGGAGCTGTTTTTT.

The chain uses TRBV7-8 and TRBJ2-3, with unresolved D. There are 16 residues in the CDR3. The V end was cut by 6 bases, the J end by 0 bases, with 16 bases between. CDR1 and CDR2 (germline): SGHVS, FQNEAQ. CDR3 sequence: CASRRLVYDSTDTQYF. CDR3 DNA: TGTGCCAGCAGACGTTTAGTGTACGATAGCACAGATACGCAGTATTTT.

This clonotype occurred a few times. The rearrangement uses TRBV25-1 and TRBJ1-5; tentative D call: TRBD1 (6 bases). The germline gives CDR1 MGHDK, CDR2 SYGVNS. Trimming removed 8 bases at V and 2 bases at J, with 13 bases between. This CDR3 is built from 14 residues. The CDR3: CASSQGSGNQPQHF. CDR3 bases: TGTGCCAGCTCACAGGGTTCGGGCAATCAGCCCCAGCATTTT.

This clonotype has a handful of counts. The gene calls are TRBV7-9 and TRBJ2-7, with 7 positions matching TRBD2. The V gene's germline CDR1 is SEHNR and CDR2 FQNEAQ (reference sequence). The V and J ends lost 5 bases and 5 bases, in that order; junction bases with no gene match: 9. The CDR3 covers 14 residues. The CDR3 DNA reads as TGTGCCAGCAGCCCCCGAGTTGGGAGGGACGAGCAGTACTTC. Its translation is CASSPRVGRDEQYF. The variable domain in full, with the rest retrieved from reference TRBV7-9 and TRBJ2-7, is DTGVSQNPRHKITKRGQNVTFRCDPISEHNRLYWYRQTLGQGPEFLTYFQNEAQLEKSRLLSDRFSAERPKGSFSTLEIQRTEQGDSAMYLCASSPRVGRDEQYFGPGTRLTVT.